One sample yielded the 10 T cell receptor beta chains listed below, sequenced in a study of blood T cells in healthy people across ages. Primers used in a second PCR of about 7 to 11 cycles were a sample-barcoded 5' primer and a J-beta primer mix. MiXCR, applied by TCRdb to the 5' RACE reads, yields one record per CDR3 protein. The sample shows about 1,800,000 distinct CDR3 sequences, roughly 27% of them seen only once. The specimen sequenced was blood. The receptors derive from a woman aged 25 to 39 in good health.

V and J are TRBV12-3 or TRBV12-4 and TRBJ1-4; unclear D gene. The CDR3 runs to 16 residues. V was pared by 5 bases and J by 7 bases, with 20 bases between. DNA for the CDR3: TGTGCCAGCAGTGGCGATCGTCAGTCAGCGGGTGAAAAACTGTTTTTT. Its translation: CASSGDRQSAGEKLFF.

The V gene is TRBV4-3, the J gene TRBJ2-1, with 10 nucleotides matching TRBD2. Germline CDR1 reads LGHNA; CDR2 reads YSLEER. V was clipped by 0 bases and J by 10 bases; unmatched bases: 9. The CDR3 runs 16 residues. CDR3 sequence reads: CASSQDPASGSGEQFF. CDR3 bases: TGCGCCAGCAGCCAAGATCCGGCTAGCGGGAGTGGGGAGCAGTTCTTC.

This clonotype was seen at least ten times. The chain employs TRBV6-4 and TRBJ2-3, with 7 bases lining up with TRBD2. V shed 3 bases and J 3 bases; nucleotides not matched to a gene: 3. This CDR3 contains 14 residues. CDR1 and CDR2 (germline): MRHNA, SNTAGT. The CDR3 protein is CASSEISGTDTQYF. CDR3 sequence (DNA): TGTGCCAGCAGTGAGATTAGCGGGACAGATACGCAGTATTTT.

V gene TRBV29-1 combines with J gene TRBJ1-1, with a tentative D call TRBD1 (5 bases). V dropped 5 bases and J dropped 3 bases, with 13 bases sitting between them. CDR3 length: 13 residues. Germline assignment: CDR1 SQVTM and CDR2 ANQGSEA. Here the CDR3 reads CSVRRARDTEAFF. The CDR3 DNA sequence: TGCAGCGTTCGCAGGGCTCGGGACACTGAAGCTTTCTTT.

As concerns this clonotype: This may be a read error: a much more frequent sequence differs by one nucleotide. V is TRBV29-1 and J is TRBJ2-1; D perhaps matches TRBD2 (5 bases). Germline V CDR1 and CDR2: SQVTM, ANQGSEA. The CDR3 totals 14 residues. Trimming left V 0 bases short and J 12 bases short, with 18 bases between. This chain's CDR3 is CSVEDGKGIHGQFF. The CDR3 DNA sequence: TGCAGCGTTGAAGACGGGAAAGGGATCCATGGGCAGTTCTTC.

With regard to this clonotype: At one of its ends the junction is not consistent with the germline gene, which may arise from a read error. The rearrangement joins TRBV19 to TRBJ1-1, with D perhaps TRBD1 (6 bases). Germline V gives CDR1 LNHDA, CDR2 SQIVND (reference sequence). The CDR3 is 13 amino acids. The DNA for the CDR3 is TGTGTCAGTGGCCTTACAGGGAGCACTGAAGCTTTCTTT. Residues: CVSGLTGSTEAFF.

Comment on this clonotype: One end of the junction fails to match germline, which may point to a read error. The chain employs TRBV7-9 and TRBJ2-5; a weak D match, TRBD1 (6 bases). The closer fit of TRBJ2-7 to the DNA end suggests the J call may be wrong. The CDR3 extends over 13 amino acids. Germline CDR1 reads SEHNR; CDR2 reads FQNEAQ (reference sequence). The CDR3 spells CANSFGGPYEQYF. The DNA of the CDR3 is TGTGCCAACAGCTTTGGGGGCCCCTACGAGCAGTACTTC.

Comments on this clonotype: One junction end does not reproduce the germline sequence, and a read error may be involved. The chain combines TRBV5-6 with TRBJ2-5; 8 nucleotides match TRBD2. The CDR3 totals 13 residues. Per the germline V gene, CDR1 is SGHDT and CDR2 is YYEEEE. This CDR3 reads CASGLGGRETQYF. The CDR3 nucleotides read TGTGCCAGCGGCTTGGGCGGGAGGGAGACCCAGTACTTC.

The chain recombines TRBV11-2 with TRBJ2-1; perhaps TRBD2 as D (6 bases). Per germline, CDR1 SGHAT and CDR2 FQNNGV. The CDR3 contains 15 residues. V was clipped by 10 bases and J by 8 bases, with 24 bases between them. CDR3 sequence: CATERRDSYFYEQFF. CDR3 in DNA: TGTGCCACGGAACGCCGGGACTCCTATTTTTATGAGCAGTTCTTC. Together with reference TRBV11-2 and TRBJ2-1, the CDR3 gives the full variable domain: EAGVAQSPRYKIIEKRQSVAFWCNPISGHATLYWYQQILGQGPKLLIQFQNNGVVDDSQLPKDRFSAERLKGVDSTLKIQPAKLEDSAVYLCATERRDSYFYEQFFGPGTRLTVL.

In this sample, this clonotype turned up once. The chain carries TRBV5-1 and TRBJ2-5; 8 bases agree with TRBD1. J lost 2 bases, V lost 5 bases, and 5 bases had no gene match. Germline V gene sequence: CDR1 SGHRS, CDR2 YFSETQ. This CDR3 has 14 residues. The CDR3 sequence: CASRDRGPQETQYF. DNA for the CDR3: TGCGCCAGCAGAGACAGGGGACCTCAAGAGACCCAGTACTTC.